This passage covers 20 T cell receptor beta chains from one sample sequenced in a study of cytomegalovirus exposure and HLA in healthy donors. PCR involved 60 Vbeta and 13 Jbeta primers. The assay was immunoSEQ multiplex PCR, and TCRdb's table has in-frame clones only and misses some. The sample holds roughly 120,000 clones; about 80% are singletons and the top ten take roughly 5.9%. The sample was PBMCs. The receptors were sampled from a woman in her 30s in good health and CMV-seropositive.

The chain combines TRBV5-4 with TRBJ1-2; D is possibly TRBD1 (5 bases). Deletions cut 4 bases from V and 1 base from J, with 11 bases between. Germline loops: CDR1 SGHNT, CDR2 YYREEE (reference sequence). This CDR3 contains 14 residues. Written as DNA, the CDR3 is TGTGCCAGCAGCCGGGCACAGGATAACTATGGCTACACCTTC. Translation gives CASSRAQDNYGYTF.

This clone has a single count. The J gene is TRBJ2-2, the V gene TRBV5-1; D not certain. The ends were cut back, 4 bases at V and 1 base at J, with 11 bases in the middle. CDR1 is SGHRS and CDR2 is YFSETQ in the germline V gene. The CDR3 length is 15 residues. The CDR3 DNA is TGCGCCAGCAGCCCCCGCCTAGTGAACACCGGGGAGCTGTTTTTT. Amino acid sequence: CASSPRLVNTGELFF.

This clone was seen once. V usage is TRBV27 and J usage is TRBJ1-5; tentatively, D is TRBD1 (5 bases). V lost 3 bases, J lost 9 bases, and 9 bases lay in between. This CDR3 region has 12 residues. From germline, CDR1 is MNHEY and CDR2 SMNVEV (reference sequence). CDR3 loop: CASSLWGGPQHF. The CDR3 DNA reads as TGTGCCAGCAGTTTGTGGGGGGGGCCCCAGCATTTT.

This clone was observed once. V and J are TRBV5-5 and TRBJ1-1; D gene unclear. The V and J ends lost 0 bases and 4 bases respectively, with 13 bases between them. CDR1 is SGHKS and CDR2 is YYEKEE in the germline V gene (reference sequence). The CDR3 loop spans 15 amino acids. The CDR3 spells CASSLGDSASTEAFF. For the CDR3, the DNA is TGTGCCAGCAGCTTGGGTGACTCTGCGAGCACTGAAGCTTTCTTT. Together with reference TRBV5-5 and TRBJ1-1, the CDR3 gives the full variable domain: DAGVTQSPTHLIKTRGQQVTLRCSPISGHKSVSWYQQVLGQGPQFIFQYYEKEERGRGNFPDRFSARQFPNYSSELNVNALLLGDSALYLCASSLGDSASTEAFFGQGTRLTVV.

The chain combines TRBV30 with TRBJ1-2; 8 nucleotides align to TRBD1. Germline V gene lookup returns CDR1 GTSNPN and CDR2 SVGIG (reference sequence). With 5 bases clipped from V and 4 bases from J, the junction kept 12 bases outside the gene matches. The CDR3 covers 15 residues. The CDR3 region has the DNA TGTGCCTGGCGTTGGGACTCCGGACAGGGCTATGGCTACACCTTC. It codes for CAWRWDSGQGYGYTF.

This chain connects TRBV19 to TRBJ1-1, with D tentatively TRBD1 (5 bases). Trimming removed 7 bases at V and 1 base at J, with 13 bases between. This CDR3 spans 14 amino acids. Per germline, CDR1 LNHDA and CDR2 SQIVND (reference sequence). The CDR3 sequence is CASKATQGNTEAFF. The CDR3 bases are TGTGCCAGTAAGGCGACCCAGGGGAACACTGAAGCTTTCTTT. Full variable domain (missing parts from reference TRBV19 and TRBJ1-1): DGGITQSPKYLFRKEGQNVTLSCEQNLNHDAMYWYRQDPGQGLRLIYYSQIVNDFQKGDIAEGYSVSREKKESFPLTVTSAQKNPTAFYLCASKATQGNTEAFFGQGTRLTVV.

This chain joins TRBV5-4 and TRBJ2-1; D possibly corresponds to TRBD2 (6 bases). The ends were cut back, 3 bases at V and 3 bases at J, with 19 bases in the middle. The CDR3 is 17 amino acids. Per germline, CDR1 SGHNT and CDR2 YYREEE (reference sequence). The CDR3 DNA is TGTGCCAGCAGCTACCCATCTGGAGGGCAGTTCTACAATGAGCAGTTCTTC. Translating gives CASSYPSGGQFYNEQFF.

The chain employs TRBV4-2 and TRBJ1-2; no firm D call. V dropped 4 bases and J dropped 4 bases, with 10 bases sitting between them. From germline, CDR1 is LGHNA and CDR2 YNFKEQ. The CDR3 runs to 13 residues. The CDR3 coding sequence is TGTGCCAGCAGCCCCAGGAATGTCTATGGCTACACCTTC. The encoded protein is CASSPRNVYGYTF.

The gene calls are TRBV5-1 and TRBJ2-7; TRBD1 aligns across 8 bases. The germline gives CDR1 SGHRS, CDR2 YFSETQ. V lost 4 bases to trimming and J lost 1 base; unmatched junction nucleotides: 4. The CDR3 spans 14 residues. CDR3 DNA sequence: TGCGCCAGCAGCCCCTGGACAGGGTCCTACGAGCAGTACTTC. This sequence encodes CASSPWTGSYEQYF.

V gene TRBV7-9 combines with J gene TRBJ1-1; no reliable D call. V shed 1 base and J shed 11 bases, with 14 bases lying between them. This CDR3 contains 13 residues. Germline V gene sequence: CDR1 SEHNR, CDR2 FQNEAQ (reference sequence). This chain's CDR3 is CASSLDLALSAFF. Here the CDR3 DNA reads TGTGCCAGCAGCTTAGACCTGGCCCTTTCTGCTTTCTTT.

V gene TRBV7-6 combines with J gene TRBJ1-4; 9 bases are shared with TRBD1. From germline, CDR1 is SGHVS and CDR2 FNYEAQ. V was pared by 2 bases and J by 4 bases, with 5 bases of the junction left unmatched. The CDR3 covers 16 residues. Written as DNA, the CDR3 is TGTGCCAGCAGCTTAACACCGGGACAGGGTAATGAAAAACTGTTTTTT. Translated: CASSLTPGQGNEKLFF. The full variable domain, in which reference TRBV7-6 and TRBJ1-4 provide the parts outside the CDR3, is GAGVSQSPRYKVTKRGQDVALRCDPISGHVSLYWYRQALGQGPEFLTYFNYEAQQDKSGLPNDRFSAERPEGSISTLTIQRTEQRDSAMYRCASSLTPGQGNEKLFFGSGTQLSVL.

About this clone: A read error may produce the germline difference seen at one junction end. This rearrangement joins TRBV2 to TRBJ1-1; weak D call: TRBD1 (6 bases). Germline V gene data show CDR1 as SNHLY and CDR2 as FYNNEI. The CDR3 covers 15 residues. In DNA form, the CDR3 reads TGTGCCAGCCATTGGGTCCGGGACACAACTACTGAAACTTTCTTT. It specifies CASHWVRDTTTETFF.

The table lists this clone with a few counts. The CDR3 DNA is TGCGCCAGCAGCCAAGACGGGACTAGCGGGGGCACACTACGACGGAACACCGGGGAGCTGTTTTTT. Encoded protein: CASSQDGTSGGTLRRNTGELFF. V is TRBV4-1 and J is TRBJ2-2; 14 bases are a match to TRBD2. V was clipped by 0 bases and J by 1 base; unmatched bases: 13. In germline, CDR1 is MGHRA, CDR2 YSYEKL. The CDR3 length is 22 residues.

The CDR3 protein is CASSRKGGGVDGYTF. CDR3 nucleotides: TGTGCCAGCAGCCGAAAAGGTGGGGGCGTCGATGGCTACACCTTC. This sequence joins TRBV7-8 and TRBJ1-2; possibly TRBD1 for D (6 bases). From germline, CDR1 is SGHVS and CDR2 FQNEAQ. There are 15 residues in the CDR3. Trimming removed 5 bases from V and 6 bases from J, with 19 bases in between.

The count of this clone is one. The chain combines TRBV6-5 with TRBJ1-2; 7 bases match TRBD1. The V gene end was trimmed by 5 bases and the J gene end by 0 bases; junction bases not matched to a gene: 3. The CDR3 consists of 14 residues. The germline CDR1 and CDR2 sequences are MNHEY and SVGAGI. The CDR3 here is CASSEGQANYGYTF. In nucleotides, the CDR3 is TGTGCCAGCAGTGAAGGACAGGCTAACTATGGCTACACCTTC.

This rearrangement joins TRBV11-3 to TRBJ2-3, with D perhaps TRBD2 (7 bases). With 3 bases removed from V and 4 bases from J, the gap between germline ends came to 14 bases. CDR1 is SGHNT, CDR2 YENEEA, per germline. The CDR3 has 15 residues. CDR3 sequence: CASSFSGGASDTQYF. The DNA for the CDR3 is TGTGCCAGCAGCTTTAGTGGGGGGGCCTCAGATACGCAGTATTTT.

This sequence joins TRBV19 and TRBJ1-2; 7 positions match TRBD1. Germline V gene sequence: CDR1 LNHDA, CDR2 SQIVND (reference sequence). The ends lost 3 bases at V and 1 base at J; junction bases unmatched: 8. The CDR3 sequence is 16 residues long. CDR3 DNA: TGTGCCAGTAGTATCGAGGGGGACAGCTATAACTATGGCTACACCTTC. Translation: CASSIEGDSYNYGYTF.

The chain joins TRBV7-9 to TRBJ1-5; 8 bases are shared with TRBD1. Germline assignment: CDR1 SEHNR and CDR2 FQNEAQ (reference sequence). CDR3 length: 13 residues. V trimming: 5 bases; J trimming: 6 bases; junction bases outside the gene matches: 3. CDR3 region: CASSADRAQPQHF. Written as DNA, the CDR3 is TGTGCCAGCAGCGCGGACAGGGCTCAGCCCCAGCATTTT.

This clone is termed medium-sized. The chain employs TRBV11-2 and TRBJ1-1; D ambiguous. CDR1 is SGHAT, CDR2 FQNNGV, per germline. With 1 base removed from V and 8 bases from J, the gap between germline ends came to 11 bases. The length of the CDR3 is 13 residues. For the CDR3, the DNA is TGTGCCAGCAGCTTAGCAGTAAGAGGGGAAGCTTTCTTT. Protein product: CASSLAVRGEAFF.

The J gene is TRBJ2-3, the V gene TRBV29-1; D unresolved. Deletions cut 4 bases from V and 5 bases from J, with 4 bases between. Germline assignment: CDR1 SQVTM and CDR2 ANQGSEA. The CDR3 is 10 residues long. CDR3: CSVVRDTQYF. The DNA for the CDR3 is TGCAGCGTTGTTAGAGATACGCAGTATTTT.